This T cell receptor (beta chain) originates from a study of blood T cell repertoires in COVID-19. Trimming removed 5 bases from V and 5 bases from J; junction bases left unmatched: 10. CDR1 and CDR2 (germline): MDHEN, SYDVKM. This CDR3 is built from 15 residues. Measured with immunoSEQ multiplex PCR; TCRdb has only the in-frame clones, and not every one. The table has over 95,000 clones, roughly 79% seen once. The chain carries TRBV28 and TRBJ1-1, with 8 nucleotides matching TRBD1. Material: peripheral blood. This TCR came from a human donor in a cohort sampled during active COVID-19. For the CDR3, the DNA is TGTGCCAGCAGTGAAACCGGGACAGGAGGAACTGAAGCTTTCTTT. As protein: CASSETGTGGTEAFF.